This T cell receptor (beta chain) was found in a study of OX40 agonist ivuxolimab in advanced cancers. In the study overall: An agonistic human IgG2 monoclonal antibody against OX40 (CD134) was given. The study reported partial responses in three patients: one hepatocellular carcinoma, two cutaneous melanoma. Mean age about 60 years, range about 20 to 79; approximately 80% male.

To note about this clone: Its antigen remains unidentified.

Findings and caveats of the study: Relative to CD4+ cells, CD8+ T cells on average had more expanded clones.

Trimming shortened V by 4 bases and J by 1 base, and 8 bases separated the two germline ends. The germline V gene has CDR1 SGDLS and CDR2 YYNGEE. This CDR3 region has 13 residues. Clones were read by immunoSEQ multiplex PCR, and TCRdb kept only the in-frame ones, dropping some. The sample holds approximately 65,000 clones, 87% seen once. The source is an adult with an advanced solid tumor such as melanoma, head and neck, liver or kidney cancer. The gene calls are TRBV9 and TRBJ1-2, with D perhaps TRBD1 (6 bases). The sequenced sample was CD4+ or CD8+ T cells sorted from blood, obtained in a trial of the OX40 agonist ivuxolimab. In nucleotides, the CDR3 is TGTGCCAGCAGCTCACAGGGTAACTATGGCTACACCTTC. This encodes CASSSQGNYGYTF.